This TCR beta chain is from a study of breast tumors, draining lymph nodes, adjacent tissues. General study points: The data were judged consistent with most tumor T cells coming from lymph node and expanding in tumor. Tumor TCR diversity was below lymph nodes but above nontumor tissue. Luminal-like breast cancer showed significantly higher tumor–nontumor repertoire similarity than basal-like.

The lymph nodes were axillary draining lymph nodes from breast cancer patients. The CDR3 has 14 residues. Germline CDR1 and CDR2: SEHNR and FQNEAQ (reference sequence). Trimming stripped 1 base from V and 8 bases from J, with 14 bases between. TCRdb recomputed calls from the multiplex PCR reads with MiXCR, one row per CDR3 protein. Of about 230,000 distinct CDR3 sequences in the sample, about a third are singletons; the top ten hold around 1.4%. There are a few counts of this clonotype. As yet, its antigen is unknown. This sequence was found in a female donor with breast cancer. Some clones in this sample may be carry-over from other donors' samples. Sequencing input: axillary lymph node tissue. The chain employs TRBV7-9 and TRBJ1-1; tentatively, D is TRBD1 (6 bases). The CDR3 coding sequence is TGTGCCAGCAGCTTAGTTGGGACAAAAGAGGAAGCTTTCTTT. Translating it yields CASSLVGTKEEAFF.